A single sample gave rise to the 11 T cell receptor beta chains below, sequenced in a study of T cells after yellow fever vaccination. One entry per CDR3 protein results from TCRdb running MiXCR on the 5' RACE reads. Counted here are 350,000 to 550,000 distinct CDR3 sequences, around 20% occurring once; the ten biggest clones make up roughly a sixth. Sequenced here: PBMCs, sampled before the yellow fever booster vaccination. Every receptor here comes from a man aged 18 to 29 who received the YFV17D yellow fever vaccine.

There are a few counts of this clonotype. Here the CDR3 reads CASSQVQGDNYGYTF. The CDR3, as DNA: TGTGCCAGCAGCCAAGTTCAGGGAGATAACTATGGCTACACCTTC. The J gene is TRBJ1-2, the V gene TRBV4-2; D might be TRBD1 (5 bases). This CDR3 has 15 amino acids. Germline V CDR1 and CDR2: LGHNA, YNFKEQ. With 1 base removed from V and 1 base from J, the gap between germline ends came to 10 bases.

V usage is TRBV10-1 and J usage is TRBJ2-7; D is possibly TRBD1 (5 bases). The ends were cut back, 10 bases at V and 2 bases at J, with 12 bases in the middle. Germline lookup yields CDR1 WNHNN and CDR2 SYGVQD (reference sequence). There are 12 residues in the CDR3. The CDR3: CAKGQGAYEQYF. The CDR3 bases are TGCGCCAAAGGGCAGGGTGCCTACGAGCAGTACTTC.

The chain uses TRBV5-1 and TRBJ2-3; D might be TRBD1 (7 bases). Trimming took 5 bases from V and 4 from J, leaving 20 bases between them. This CDR3 has 16 amino acids. CDR1 and CDR2 (germline): SGHRS, YFSETQ. The CDR3 sequence is CASRVQGGGGADTQYF. The CDR3 nucleotides read TGCGCCAGCAGGGTACAAGGAGGGGGCGGTGCAGATACGCAGTATTTT.

This clonotype was seen once. The gene calls are TRBV5-6 and TRBJ1-1; 7 nucleotides align to TRBD1. The CDR3 length is 16 residues. The trim removed 2 bases at V and 3 bases at J, leaving 10 bases unmatched. Germline V gene lookup returns CDR1 SGHDT and CDR2 YYEEEE. The CDR3 region has the DNA TGTGCCAGCAGCTTTTCAGGGGGTTCGTCGCACACTGAAGCTTTCTTT. It encodes CASSFSGGSSHTEAFF.

In its sample, this clonotype was seen a few times. This sequence joins TRBV24-1 and TRBJ2-5, with D tentatively TRBD1 or TRBD2 (5 bases each). The CDR3 sequence is 14 residues long. V was pared by 5 bases and J by 5 bases, with 14 bases between. Germline CDR1 is KGHDR and CDR2 is SFDVKD. CDR3 loop: CATSGSGTSETQYF. CDR3 coding DNA: TGTGCCACCAGTGGATCCGGGACCTCTGAGACCCAGTACTTC.

At least ten counts were recorded for this clonotype. This chain's CDR3 is CASSRGSNTEAFF. The CDR3 nucleotides read TGTGCCAGCAGCCGGGGATCGAACACTGAAGCTTTCTTT. V usage is TRBV12-3 or TRBV12-4 and J usage is TRBJ1-1, with unresolved D. V lost 6 bases and J 1 base, leaving 9 bases between the germline ends. This CDR3 spans 13 amino acids.

This clonotype was recorded a few times. The DNA for the CDR3 is TGTGCCACCGGGACAGGGGGATCTAAGACCCAGTACTTC. Translated, it gives CATGTGGSKTQYF. The genes are TRBV6-6 and TRBJ2-5; 11 nucleotides agree with TRBD1. Germline assignment: CDR1 MNHNY and CDR2 SVGAGI (reference sequence). The CDR3 runs to 13 residues. Germline trimming cut 10 bases from V and 6 bases from J; bases unmatched to any gene: 7.

The V gene is TRBV11-3, the J gene TRBJ2-7, with 7 bases aligning to TRBD1. V trimming: 6 bases; J trimming: 0 bases; junction bases outside the gene matches: 5. CDR1 SGHNT and CDR2 YENEEA come from the germline V gene. The CDR3 is 14 amino acids. CDR3 protein: CASRRDSNSYEQYF. In DNA, the CDR3 is TGTGCCAGCAGGAGGGACAGCAACTCCTACGAGCAGTACTTC. The whole variable domain, filled in from reference TRBV11-3 and TRBJ2-7, reads EAGVVQSPRYKIIEKKQPVAFWCNPISGHNTLYWYLQNLGQGPELLIRYENEEAVDDSQLPKDRFSAERLKGVDSTLKIQPAELGDSAVYLCASRRDSNSYEQYFGPGTRLTVT.

This clonotype was detected ten times or more. The chain links TRBV6-2 or TRBV6-3 to TRBJ2-3; D is uncertain. Germline CDR1 MNHEY, CDR2 SVGEGT. V lost 9 bases and J 3 bases, leaving 19 bases between the germline ends. This CDR3 is 15 amino acids long. The CDR3 spells CASHVGSDTTDTQYF. The CDR3 coding sequence is TGTGCCAGTCACGTGGGATCAGACACGACAGATACGCAGTATTTT.

The CDR3 bases are TGTGCCAGCAGCCAAGATATCAGCCGGTACGAGACCCAGTACTTC. This sequence encodes CASSQDISRYETQYF. This chain joins TRBV4-2 and TRBJ2-5; no reliable D call. CDR3 length equals 15 residues. Germline V CDR1 and CDR2: LGHNA, YNFKEQ. Trimming pared 0 bases from V and 5 bases from J, leaving 13 bases between.

This clonotype was seen a handful of times. The J gene is TRBJ2-2, the V gene TRBV9; 8 bases agree with TRBD1. The germline V gene has CDR1 SGDLS and CDR2 YYNGEE. V shed 3 bases, J shed 2 bases, and the junction held 3 bases outside the gene matches. CDR3 length equals 15 residues. The CDR3 nucleotides are TGTGCCAGCAGCGCGGACAGGGTCAACACCGGGGAGCTGTTTTTT. It codes for CASSADRVNTGELFF.